This TCR beta chain appears in the sequencing data of a study of blood T cell repertoires in COVID-19. Repertoires were generated with immunoSEQ multiplex PCR, while TCRdb's copy carries only in-frame clones and drops some. In the table there are 180,000 or so clones, about 90% of which are singletons. This clone was observed a single time. Grouping used clinical history reported by participants in a survey and questionnaire. The sample was PBMCs or T cells enriched from blood (not recorded which). This receptor was taken from a human donor with acute COVID-19. The donor label of this sample is uncertain.

CDR3 region: CARRRRDRGCYGYTF. The CDR3 nucleotides are TGTGCCAGAAGACGCCGGGACAGGGGGTGCTATGGCTACACCTTC. The chain is built from TRBV5-3 and TRBJ1-2; the match to TRBD1 covers 11 bases. TRBV5-3 is treated as an ORF (open reading frame) with a function not yet certain. V was pared by 5 bases and J by 4 bases, with 7 bases of the junction left unmatched. The CDR3 is 15 residues long.